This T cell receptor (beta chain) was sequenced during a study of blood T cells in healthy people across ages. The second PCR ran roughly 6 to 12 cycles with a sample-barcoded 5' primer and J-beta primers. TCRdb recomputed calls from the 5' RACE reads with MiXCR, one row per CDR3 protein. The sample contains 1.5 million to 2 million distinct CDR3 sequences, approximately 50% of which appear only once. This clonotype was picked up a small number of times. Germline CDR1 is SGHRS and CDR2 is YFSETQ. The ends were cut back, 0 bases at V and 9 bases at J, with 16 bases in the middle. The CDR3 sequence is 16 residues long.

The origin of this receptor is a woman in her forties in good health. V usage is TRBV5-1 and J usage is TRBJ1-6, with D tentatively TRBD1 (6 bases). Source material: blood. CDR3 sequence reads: CASSLDGGGRTSPLHF. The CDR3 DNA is TGCGCCAGCAGCTTGGATGGGGGCGGTAGGACTTCACCCCTCCACTTT.